These 31 T cell receptor beta chains originate from one sample sequenced in a study of tumor-infiltrating lymphocytes in primary liver carcinoma. The authors made TCR beta cDNA from 500 to 600 ng total RNA with a constant-region primer. Investigators got TCR beta libraries out of three nested multiplex PCR rounds, done with slightly modified ARM-PCR. PCR rounds one and two used TRBV1-TRBV30 forward primers with a C-beta reverse primer for 10 cycles each. TCRdb redid the calling of the multiplex PCR reads with MiXCR, one entry per CDR3 protein. The sample carries 55,000 to 70,000 distinct CDR3 sequences, 60% to 85% recorded once. Extraction of RNA together with DNA used 20-30 mg of unsorted bulk tissue. The sample was liver tumor tissue from sampling region 2. As for subset: tumor region T2, inferior pole. The receptor source for this set is a man in his forties or fifties with primary liver carcinoma and hepatitis B virus infection.

The table lists this clonotype with many counts. The J gene is TRBJ2-5, the V gene TRBV6-5; the D is unclear. Germline loops: CDR1 MNHEY, CDR2 SVGAGI. The CDR3 contains 11 residues. The V end lost 7 bases, the J end lost 7 bases, and 10 bases lay between the germline ends. CDR3 amino acids: CASTARGTQYF. CDR3 DNA: TGTGCCAGCACCGCCCGCGGGACCCAGTACTTC.

As concerns this clonotype: No conserved phenylalanine or tryptophan ends this CDR3, so it is likely a read error. The chain carries TRBV11-2 and TRBJ1-1; D gene uncertain. Per germline, CDR1 SGHAT and CDR2 FQNNGV. The CDR3 has 16 residues. V dropped 8 bases and J dropped 0 bases, with 19 bases sitting between them. The CDR3 sequence is CASGPSRRLVNTEAFI. The CDR3 DNA follows: TGTGCCAGCGGCCCATCCAGGAGGTTGGTGAACACTGAAGCTTTCATT.

The count of this clonotype is one. Without the conserved terminal phenylalanine or tryptophan, this CDR3 likely stems from a read error. V usage is TRBV11-2 and J usage is TRBJ2-2; perhaps TRBD2 as D (6 bases). Germline assignment: CDR1 SGHAT and CDR2 FQNNGV. The CDR3 has 17 residues. CDR3 in amino acids: CASSLALGGANTGKLFL. CDR3 bases: TGTGCAAGCAGCTTGGCATTAGGAGGGGCGAACACCGGGAAGCTGTTTCTT.

Details on this clonotype: The germline gene is not matched at one end of the junction; a read error may be the cause. The chain employs TRBV6-6 and TRBJ2-1, with D possibly TRBD1 on 6 matching bases. CDR1 and CDR2 from the germline V gene are MNHNY and SVGAGI (reference sequence). The CDR3 consists of 17 residues. As DNA, the CDR3 is TGTGCCAGCAGTGTCCCGTTGGGGGCCTTAGAATCCAATGACCAGTTCTTC. Translation: CASSVPLGALESNDQFF.

The J gene is TRBJ2-1, the V gene TRBV12-3 or TRBV12-4, with 10 bases that match TRBD2. The CDR3 length is 14 residues. The CDR3 DNA sequence: TGTCCTAGCAGCAAGCGGGAGGGGGGAGATGAGCAGTTCTTC. Protein product: CPSSKREGGDEQFF.

With regard to this clonotype: At one boundary the junction diverges from the germline segment, which might be a read error. The chain employs TRBV11-2 and TRBJ2-1, with 7 bases that match TRBD2. This CDR3 is built from 14 residues. CDR1 SGHAT and CDR2 FQNNGV come from the germline V gene. CDR3 nucleotides: TGTGTCAACAGCTCTAGCGGTTTTGACAATGAGGAGTTCTTC. This sequence encodes CVNSSSGFDNEEFF.

Remarks on this clonotype: Compared with germline, one end of the junction differs, possibly owing to a read error. This chain joins TRBV6-2 or TRBV6-3 and TRBJ1-5; TRBD1 is a possible D gene (6 bases). The V gene's germline CDR1 is MNHEY and CDR2 SVGEGT. This CDR3 spans 15 amino acids. The CDR3 DNA follows: TGTGCCAGCAGTTTGGACAGTTATGGCAACCAGCTCCAGCATTTT. Encoded protein: CASSLDSYGNQLQHF.

The chain recombines TRBV14 with TRBJ2-1, with a weak D call TRBD1 (6 bases). This CDR3 comprises 16 residues. The V gene's germline CDR1 is SGHDN and CDR2 FVKESK. The V and J ends lost 0 bases and 4 bases respectively, with 13 bases between them. The CDR3 is CASSQDFGQSYNEQFF. Here the CDR3 DNA reads TGTGCCAGCAGCCAAGATTTCGGACAGAGTTACAATGAGCAGTTCTTC.

In the case of this clonotype: The missing conserved phenylalanine or tryptophan at the end of this CDR3 makes a read error likely. Here the CDR3 reads CASSQDLGGGYEQYL. In nucleotides, the CDR3 is TGCGCCAGCAGCCAAGATTTGGGAGGTGGCTACGAGCAGTACCTT. The rearrangement uses TRBV4-1 and TRBJ2-7; D is perhaps TRBD2 (6 bases). CDR3 length: 15 amino acids. The V gene's germline CDR1 is MGHRA and CDR2 YSYEKL. The V end was cut by 0 bases, the J end by 3 bases, with 12 bases between.

Worth noting for this clonotype: A much larger clone is a single base away; this may be a read error. The gene calls are TRBV6-2 or TRBV6-3 and TRBJ2-5; D ambiguous. The V gene lost 7 bases and the J gene lost 1 base, with 7 bases spanning the gap. Germline V gives CDR1 MNHEY, CDR2 SVGEGT. The CDR3 has 12 residues. CDR3 protein: CASNNSQETQYF. For the CDR3, the DNA is TGTGCCAGCAACAACAGCCAAGAGACCCAGTACTTC.

This clonotype was found a few times. The chain has TRBV11-2 and TRBJ2-1; tentative D call: TRBD2 (6 bases). The CDR3 is made up of 13 amino acids. V was cut by 8 bases and J by 7 bases, with 15 bases left in between. Germline CDR1 is SGHAT and CDR2 is FQNNGV. The chain's CDR3 is CASEGSSGNEQFF. DNA for the CDR3: TGTGCCAGCGAAGGGAGTAGCGGAAATGAGCAGTTCTTC.

Concerning this clonotype: A read error is possible here, since a much larger clone lies one base away. This chain links TRBV30 with TRBJ2-2, with TRBD2 matching 13 bases. Germline loops: CDR1 GTSNPN, CDR2 SVGIG (reference sequence). There are 14 residues in the CDR3. As DNA, the CDR3 is TGTGCCTGGACCCGACTAGCGGGAGGTGGGGAGCTGTATTTT. Amino acid sequence: CAWTRLAGGGELYF.

About this clonotype: An end of the junction does not agree with germline; a read error may underlie this. This sequence joins TRBV6-5 and TRBJ1-1, with D possibly matching TRBD1 (6 bases). The germline V gene has CDR1 MNHEY and CDR2 SVGAGI. CDR3 size: 14 residues. The CDR3 protein is CVSSYRVTGTEAFF. The CDR3 coding sequence is TGTGTCAGCAGTTACAGGGTGACAGGCACTGAAGCTTTCTTT.

This clonotype was counted once. The chain employs TRBV6-5 and TRBJ1-1; D call uncertain. CDR1 and CDR2 from the germline V gene are MNHEY and SVGAGI. The CDR3 is 13 residues long. In nucleotides, the CDR3 is TGTGGCAACAGCGGGCAGTTCAACACTGAAGCTTTCTTT. Protein sequence: CGNSGQFNTEAFF.

V gene TRBV24-1 combines with J gene TRBJ2-3; 8 bases fit TRBD2. Germline V lookup: CDR1 KGHDR, CDR2 SFDVKD. V lost 4 bases and J lost 7; bases outside the gene matches: 6. The CDR3 spans 14 residues. The CDR3 bases are TGTGCCACCAGTGAATCTGGACTAGCTTATACGCAGTATTTT. Its translation: CATSESGLAYTQYF.

In the case of this clonotype: In this CDR3 the conserved last residue, phenylalanine or tryptophan, is missing, so a read error is likely. The V gene is TRBV6-1, the J gene TRBJ2-1; D might be TRBD1 or TRBD2, each matching 7 bases. The germline V gene has CDR1 MNHNS and CDR2 SASEGT. The CDR3 has 17 amino acids. Trimming removed 8 bases at V and 5 bases at J, with 25 bases between. CDR3 nucleotide sequence: TGTGCCAGCGGGGGGAGGGACAGTCGAGCCTGGGACAATGAGCAGTTCGTC. Translated: CASGGRDSRAWDNEQFV.

This clonotype has only a few counts. The rearrangement links TRBV2 to TRBJ2-2, with 9 bases fitting TRBD2. The CDR3 loop spans 15 amino acids. After removal of 4 bases from V and 7 bases from J, the junction contained 7 bases not matched to a gene. Germline assignment: CDR1 SNHLY and CDR2 FYNNEI. The DNA of the CDR3 is TGTGCCAGCAGTGTCGCGGGAGGGCCTTTCGGGGAGCTGTTTTTT. Translation: CASSVAGGPFGELFF.

As for this clonotype: At one end the junction does not follow the germline gene, possibly because of a read error. The genes are TRBV5-4 and TRBJ2-7; 7 nucleotides line up with TRBD2. The CDR3 contains 15 residues. The germline gives CDR1 SGHNT, CDR2 YYREEE (reference sequence). The chain's CDR3 is CASSLDCGSLYEQYF. The CDR3 DNA follows: TGTGCCAGTAGCTTGGATTGCGGGAGCCTCTATGAGCAGTACTTC.

This clonotype has only one observation. Mismatch with germline at one junction end may stem from a read error. CDR3 residues: CASMPGRSTSTDTQYF. Written as DNA, the CDR3 is TGTGCCAGCATGCCGGGAAGATCGACTAGCACAGATACGCAGTACTTT. This chain connects TRBV6-2 or TRBV6-3 to TRBJ2-3, with TRBD2 matching over 7 bases. This CDR3 spans 16 amino acids. Germline V gene sequence: CDR1 MNHEY, CDR2 SVGEGT.

About this clonotype itself: One end of the junction is discordant with germline, which a read error may explain. The J gene is TRBJ1-1, the V gene TRBV4-1; perhaps TRBD1 as D (6 bases). Per germline, CDR1 MGHRA and CDR2 YSYEKL. This CDR3 has 14 amino acids. The CDR3 bases are TGCGCCAGCAGCCATCGGGGGGCGGCGACTGAAGCCTTCTTT. Its translation: CASSHRGAATEAFF.

Turning to this clonotype: Relative to the germline gene, one junction end is altered; a read error may explain this. The chain recombines TRBV5-4 with TRBJ2-3; D remains ambiguous. Per germline, CDR1 SGHNT and CDR2 YYREEE (reference sequence). The CDR3 is 13 amino acids. The CDR3: CASSLAGEDMQYF. The CDR3 DNA is TGTGCTAGCAGCTTGGCTGGGGAAGATATGCAGTATTTT.

This chain connects TRBV19 to TRBJ2-3, with TRBD1 matching 7 bases. The V and J ends lost 6 bases and 6 bases, in that order; junction bases with no gene match: 6. The CDR3 totals 13 residues. CDR1 LNHDA and CDR2 SQIVND come from the germline V gene (reference sequence). CDR3 amino acids: CASRETGDDTQYF. As DNA, the CDR3 is TGTGCCAGTAGGGAAACAGGGGACGATACGCAGTATTTT.

Notes on this clonotype: At one end, the junction sequence differs from germline, possibly due to a read error. The V and J genes are TRBV7-9 and TRBJ2-7; D gene uncertain. Germline-derived CDR1 and CDR2 are SEHNR and FQNEAQ (reference sequence). The CDR3 is 14 amino acids. The CDR3 bases are TGTGCCAGCAGCTTAGGGGTGGAAACCTACAAGCAGTATTTC. It encodes CASSLGVETYKQYF.

This clonotype has a count of ten or more. This chain uses TRBV6-5 with TRBJ2-1; TRBD1 matches 8 bases. The CDR3 length is 14 residues. Germline CDR1 is MNHEY and CDR2 is SVGAGI. The J segment lost 6 bases and the V segment lost 2 bases, leaving 3 bases of the junction unmatched. The CDR3 region is CASSYLTGGNEQFF. The DNA of the CDR3 is TGTGCCAGCAGTTACCTCACAGGGGGCAATGAGCAGTTCTTC.

This clonotype came up once. One end of the junction fails to match germline, which may point to a read error. The chain couples TRBV5-6 to TRBJ1-2; D is possibly TRBD1 (6 bases). CDR1 is SGHDT and CDR2 is YYEEEE in the germline V gene. The CDR3 has 15 residues. Here the CDR3 DNA reads TGTGCCAGCAGCTCGTACGGGAGGGGGATCTATGGCTACGCCTTC. Its translation is CASSSYGRGIYGYAF.

Note on this clonotype: No conserved phenylalanine or tryptophan ends this CDR3, so it is likely a read error. V usage is TRBV24-1 and J usage is TRBJ1-4, with 11 bases matching TRBD1. TRBJ1-6 matches the DNA end more closely, so the J call is doubtful. The CDR3 covers 15 residues. The germline V gene encodes CDR1 KGHDR and CDR2 SFDVKD. The CDR3 DNA follows: TGTGCCACCAGTGACGGACAGGGGGCGAGTTCACCCCTCCACGTT. Protein: CATSDGQGASSPLHV.

This clonotype came up once. A much larger clone differs by one base, so this may be a read error. The chain carries TRBV30 and TRBJ2-3; D possibly corresponds to TRBD2 (5 bases). The CDR3 spans 16 residues. CDR1 and CDR2 from the germline V gene are GTSNPN and SVGIG (reference sequence). The CDR3 DNA reads TGTGTCTGGAGTGTAAGGCGCGAGGACTGGACAGATACGCAGTATTTT. Encoded protein: CVWSVRREDWTDTQYF.

This chain joins TRBV11-2 and TRBJ1-1, with D maybe TRBD1 (5 bases). This CDR3 contains 16 residues. Deletions cut 5 bases from V and 4 bases from J, with 20 bases between. Germline CDR1 reads SGHAT; CDR2 reads FQNNGV. The CDR3 coding sequence is TGTGCCAGCAGCCCATCCAAGGGGTTGGTGTTCACTGAAGCTTTCTTT. Protein product: CASSPSKGLVFTEAFF.

Concerning this clonotype itself: A read error is possible here, since a much larger clone lies one base away. The chain joins TRBV30 to TRBJ2-5; TRBD1 is a possible D gene (8 bases). Germline-derived CDR1 and CDR2 are GTSNPN and SVGIG (reference sequence). This CDR3 has 13 residues. The CDR3 protein is CALNTGGAETQHF. CDR3 DNA: TGTGCCTTAAACACAGGGGGGGCAGAGACCCAGCACTTC.

As regards this clonotype: The junction departs from germline at one end; a sequencing error may be responsible. The V gene is TRBV4-1, the J gene TRBJ2-7; D gene uncertain. Germline V gene data show CDR1 as MGHRA and CDR2 as YSYEKL. The CDR3 contains 14 residues. CDR3 sequence: CASSLQPLTHEQHF. As DNA, the CDR3 is TGCGCCAGCAGCCTACAGCCCCTGACCCACGAGCAGCACTTC.

This clonotype showed up just a few times. Sequence at one end of the junction differs from germline and may be a read error. The chain has TRBV11-2 and TRBJ2-2; D unclear. The CDR3 consists of 15 residues. CDR1 is SGHAT and CDR2 is FQNNGV in the germline V gene. Here the CDR3 reads CASCLATGNTGELFF. The DNA of the CDR3 is TGTGCCAGCTGCTTAGCAACGGGTAACACCGGGGAGCTGTTTTTT.